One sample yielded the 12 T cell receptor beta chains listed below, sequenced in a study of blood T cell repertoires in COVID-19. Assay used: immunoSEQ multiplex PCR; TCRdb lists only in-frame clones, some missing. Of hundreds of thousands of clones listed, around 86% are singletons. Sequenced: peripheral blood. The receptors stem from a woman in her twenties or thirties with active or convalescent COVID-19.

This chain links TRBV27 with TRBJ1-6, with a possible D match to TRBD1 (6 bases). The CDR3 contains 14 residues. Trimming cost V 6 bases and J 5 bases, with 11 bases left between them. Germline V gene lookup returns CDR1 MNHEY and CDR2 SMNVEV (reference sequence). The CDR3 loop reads CASSEQGHNSPLHF. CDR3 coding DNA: TGTGCCAGCAGCGAACAGGGACATAATTCACCCCTCCACTTT.

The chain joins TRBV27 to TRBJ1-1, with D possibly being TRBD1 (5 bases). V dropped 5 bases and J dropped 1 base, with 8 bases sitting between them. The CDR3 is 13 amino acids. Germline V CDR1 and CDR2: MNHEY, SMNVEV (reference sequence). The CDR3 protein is CASSRTGNTEAFF. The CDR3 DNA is TGTGCCAGCAGTCGAACAGGGAACACTGAAGCTTTCTTT.

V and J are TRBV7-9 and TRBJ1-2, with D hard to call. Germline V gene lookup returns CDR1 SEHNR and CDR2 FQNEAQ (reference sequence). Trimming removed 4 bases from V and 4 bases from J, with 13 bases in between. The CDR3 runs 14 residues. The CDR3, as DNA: TGTGCCAGCAGCTCCGAAGCGACGCTCTATGGCTACACCTTC. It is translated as CASSSEATLYGYTF.

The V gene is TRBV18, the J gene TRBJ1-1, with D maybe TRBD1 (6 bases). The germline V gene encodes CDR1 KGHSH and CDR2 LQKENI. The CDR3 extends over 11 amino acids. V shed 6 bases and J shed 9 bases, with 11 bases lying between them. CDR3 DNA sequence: TGTGCCAGCTCGGACAGCCTCCAAGCTTTCTTT. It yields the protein CASSDSLQAFF.

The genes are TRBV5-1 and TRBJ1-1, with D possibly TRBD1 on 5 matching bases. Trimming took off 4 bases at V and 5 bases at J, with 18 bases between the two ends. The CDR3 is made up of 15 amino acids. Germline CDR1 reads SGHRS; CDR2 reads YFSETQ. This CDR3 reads CASSQEDKFATEAFF. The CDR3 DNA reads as TGCGCCAGCAGCCAAGAGGACAAATTCGCGACTGAAGCTTTCTTT. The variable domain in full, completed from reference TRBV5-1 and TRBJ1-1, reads KAGVTQTPRYLIKTRGQQVTLSCSPISGHRSVSWYQQTPGQGLQFLFEYFSETQRNKGNFPGRFSGRQFSNSRSEMNVSTLELGDSALYLCASSQEDKFATEAFFGQGTRLTVV.

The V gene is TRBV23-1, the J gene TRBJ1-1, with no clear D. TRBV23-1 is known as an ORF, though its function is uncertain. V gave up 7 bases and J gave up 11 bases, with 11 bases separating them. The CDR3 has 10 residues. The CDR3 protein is CASIPGGAFF. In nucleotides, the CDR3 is TGCGCCAGCATACCCGGAGGGGCTTTCTTT.

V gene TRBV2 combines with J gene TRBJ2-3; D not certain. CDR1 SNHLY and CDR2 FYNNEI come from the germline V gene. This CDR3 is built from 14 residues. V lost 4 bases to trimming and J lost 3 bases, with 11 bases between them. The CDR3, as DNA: TGTGCCAGCAGTGCCAGAGACGGGACAGATACGCAGTATTTT. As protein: CASSARDGTDTQYF.

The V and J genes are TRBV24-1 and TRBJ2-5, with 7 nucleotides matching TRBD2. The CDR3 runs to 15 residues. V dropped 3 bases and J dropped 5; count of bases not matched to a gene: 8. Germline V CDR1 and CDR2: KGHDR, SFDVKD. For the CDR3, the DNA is TGTGCCACCAGTGATGGGGTAACGGGAGGTGAGACCCAGTACTTC. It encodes CATSDGVTGGETQYF.

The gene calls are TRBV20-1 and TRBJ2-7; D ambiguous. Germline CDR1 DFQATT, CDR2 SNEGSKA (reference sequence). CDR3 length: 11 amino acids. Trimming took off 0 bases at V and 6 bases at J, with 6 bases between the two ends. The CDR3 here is CSAREHPEQYF. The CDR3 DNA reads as TGCAGTGCTAGAGAACATCCCGAGCAGTACTTC.

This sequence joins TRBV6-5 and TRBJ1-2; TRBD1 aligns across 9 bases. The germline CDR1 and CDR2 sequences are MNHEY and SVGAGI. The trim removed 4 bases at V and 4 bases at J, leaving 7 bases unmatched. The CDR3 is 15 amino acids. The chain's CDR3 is CASSSPGTGSYGYTF. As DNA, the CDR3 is TGTGCCAGCAGTTCCCCCGGGACAGGGAGCTATGGCTACACCTTC.

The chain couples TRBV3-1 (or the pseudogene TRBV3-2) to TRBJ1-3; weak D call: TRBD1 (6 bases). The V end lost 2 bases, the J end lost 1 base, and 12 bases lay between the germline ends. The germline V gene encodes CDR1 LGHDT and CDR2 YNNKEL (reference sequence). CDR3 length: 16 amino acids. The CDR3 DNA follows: TGTGCCAGCAGCCAATTCACAGGGAGTTCTGGAAACACCATATATTTT. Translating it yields CASSQFTGSSGNTIYF.

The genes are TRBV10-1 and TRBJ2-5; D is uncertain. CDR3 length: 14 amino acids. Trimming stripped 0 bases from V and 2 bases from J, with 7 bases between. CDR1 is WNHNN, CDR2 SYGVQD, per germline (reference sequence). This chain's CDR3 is CASSESPSQETQYF. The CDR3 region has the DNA TGCGCCAGCAGTGAGTCTCCCAGTCAAGAGACCCAGTACTTC.